A single sample gave rise to the 26 T cell receptor beta chains below, sequenced in a study of T cells in Graves' hyperthyroidism and ophthalmopathy. Researchers took RNA transcripts and amplified the TCR beta CDR3 regions from them. First-round RT-PCR targeting the TCR CDR3 was performed with the HTBI primer set. TCRdb analysed the multiplex PCR reads with MiXCR anew, one entry per CDR3 protein. The sample shows 480,000 or so distinct CDR3 sequences, around 50% of them seen only once. Sequences were obtained from peripheral blood or thyroid tissue (not recorded which). The origin of the receptors is an adult woman with Graves' disease, either hyperthyroidism or ophthalmopathy (not recorded which).

The rearrangement joins TRBV14 to TRBJ2-7, with D possibly TRBD1 on 6 matching bases. Germline V gives CDR1 SGHDN, CDR2 FVKESK. The V gene lost 4 bases and the J gene lost 3 bases, with 22 bases spanning the gap. The CDR3 is 17 amino acids. CDR3 loop: CASSPEYPDRRLYEQYF. DNA of the CDR3: TGTGCCAGCAGCCCAGAGTATCCAGACAGGAGACTCTACGAGCAGTACTTC.

J is TRBJ1-2 and V is TRBV10-3, with a tentative D call TRBD1 (6 bases). The CDR3 spans 13 residues. Trimming took 3 bases from V and 8 from J, leaving 13 bases between them. The germline CDR1 and CDR2 sequences are ENHRY and SYGVKD. CDR3 coding DNA: TGTGCCATCAGTGACGGGGGGGGCAGCGGCTACACCTTC. This encodes CAISDGGGSGYTF.

This clonotype was recorded at least ten times. This chain joins TRBV25-1 and TRBJ2-5, with D maybe TRBD2 (5 bases). V was shortened by 0 bases and J by 3 bases, with 11 bases between the two germline ends. CDR1 and CDR2 (germline): MGHDK, SYGVNS. CDR3 length: 15 amino acids. The CDR3 DNA sequence: TGTGCCAGCAGTGAATATCTCCTAGCCGAAGAGACCCAGTACTTC. It yields the protein CASSEYLLAEETQYF.

This clonotype was detected only a few times. The chain uses TRBV4-1 and TRBJ1-1; D gene uncertain. The germline V and J ends were trimmed by 1 base and 1 base, with 13 bases remaining between them. There are 16 residues in the CDR3. CDR1 is MGHRA, CDR2 YSYEKL, per germline. CDR3 protein: CASSQVYRVPNTEAFF. In DNA, the CDR3 is TGCGCCAGCAGCCAAGTCTACAGAGTCCCGAACACTGAAGCTTTCTTT.

This clonotype was counted between two and nine times. The chain combines TRBV10-3 with TRBJ2-2; 9 bases fit TRBD1. The V gene end was trimmed by 11 bases and the J gene end by 1 base; junction bases not matched to a gene: 2. The CDR3 spans 13 residues. Per the germline V gene, CDR1 is ENHRY and CDR2 is SYGVKD. The CDR3 loop reads CASGQGNTGELFF. In DNA form, the CDR3 reads TGTGCCTCGGGACAGGGGAACACCGGGGAGCTGTTTTTT.

The chain uses TRBV20-1 and TRBJ2-2; the D gene is possibly TRBD2 (6 bases). The CDR3 contains 15 residues. In germline, CDR1 is DFQATT, CDR2 SNEGSKA (reference sequence). V lost 0 bases and J 1 base, leaving 9 bases between the germline ends. In DNA form, the CDR3 reads TGCAGTGCTAGAGATCACGGGGGGAACACCGGGGAGCTGTTTTTT. Protein sequence: CSARDHGGNTGELFF.

V usage is TRBV5-4 and J usage is TRBJ1-2; D unresolved. Looked up from germline, CDR1 is SGHNT and CDR2 is YYREEE (reference sequence). V shed 1 base and J shed 3 bases, with 13 bases lying between them. This CDR3 is built from 15 residues. The CDR3 region is CASSLSSRADYGYTF. In DNA form, the CDR3 reads TGTGCCAGCAGCTTGTCTTCTCGGGCAGACTATGGCTACACCTTC. The whole variable domain, filled in from reference TRBV5-4 and TRBJ1-2, reads ETGVTQSPTHLIKTRGQQVTLRCSSQSGHNTVSWYQQALGQGPQFIFQYYREEENGRGNFPPRFSGLQFPNYSSELNVNALELDDSALYLCASSLSSRADYGYTFGSGTRLTVV.

This clonotype has at least ten counts. The genes are TRBV19 and TRBJ1-5; D gene uncertain. The CDR3 consists of 15 residues. CDR1 and CDR2 (germline): LNHDA, SQIVND (reference sequence). V lost 7 bases and J lost 0, with 13 bases in between. This CDR3 reads CASTVALYSNQPQHF. CDR3 nucleotides: TGTGCCAGTACCGTCGCCCTTTATAGCAATCAGCCCCAGCATTTT.

This clonotype was observed a single time. V is TRBV7-9 and J is TRBJ2-5; a possible D gene is TRBD2 (7 bases). CDR3 length: 16 residues. CDR1 SEHNR and CDR2 FQNEAQ come from the germline V gene (reference sequence). Trimming removed 1 base at V and 3 bases at J, with 15 bases between. CDR3 loop: CASSLGGGGGEETQYF. The CDR3 region has the DNA TGTGCCAGCAGCTTAGGGGGAGGGGGAGGAGAAGAGACCCAGTACTTC.

Regarding this clonotype: This may arise from a read error, as a much more abundant clone is one base away. The DNA of the CDR3 is TGTGCCAGCAGTTACTGGGAGGGGACCTATAATTCACCCCTCCACTTT. Its translation: CASSYWEGTYNSPLHF. V is TRBV6-5 and J is TRBJ1-6; tentatively, D is TRBD1 (5 bases). V was shortened by 1 base and J by 2 bases, with 9 bases between the two germline ends. The CDR3 is 16 residues long. CDR1 and CDR2 from the germline V gene are MNHEY and SVGAGI.

The table lists this clonotype with many counts. This chain uses TRBV19 with TRBJ1-2; weak D call: TRBD1 (6 bases). Looked up from germline, CDR1 is LNHDA and CDR2 is SQIVND (reference sequence). The CDR3 is made up of 13 amino acids. Trimming removed 5 bases at V and 5 bases at J, with 12 bases between. The CDR3 spells CASSRTAEYGYTF. The CDR3 DNA reads TGTGCCAGTAGTCGGACAGCCGAATATGGCTACACCTTC.

There are a few counts of this clonotype. The chain couples TRBV20-1 to TRBJ2-1; a weak D match, TRBD2 (5 bases). The CDR3 is 13 amino acids. CDR1 DFQATT and CDR2 SNEGSKA come from the germline V gene (reference sequence). V was clipped by 7 bases and J by 7 bases, with 17 bases between them. The CDR3 DNA follows: TGCAGTGAACGAGGGAGAGGCTTGAATGAGCAGTTCTTC. Amino acids: CSERGRGLNEQFF.

This clonotype was recorded many times. The rearrangement links TRBV6-2 or TRBV6-3 to TRBJ1-1; 9 positions agree with TRBD1. The junction had 6 bases not matched to a gene; V was cut back by 2 bases and J by 5 bases. There are 15 residues in the CDR3. Germline V gives CDR1 MNHEY, CDR2 SVGEGT. The CDR3 DNA reads TGTGCCAGCAGTTACGGTTGGGACAGGGCGACTGAAGCTTTCTTT. It specifies CASSYGWDRATEAFF.

This clonotype turned up a few times. The V call is TRBV15, the J call TRBJ1-5, with D unclear. The germline V gene encodes CDR1 LNHNV and CDR2 YYDKDF (reference sequence). This CDR3 contains 13 residues. Between the trimmed V and J ends, which lost 6 bases and 2 bases, there was a span of 8 bases. DNA of the CDR3: TGTGCCACCAGAGGTCCCGGCAATCAGCCCCAGCATTTT. Residues: CATRGPGNQPQHF.

Regarding this clonotype: One end of the junction varies from germline; a read error may be responsible. The chain has TRBV14 and TRBJ1-6; 7 bases map to TRBD1. There are 14 residues in the CDR3. Per germline, CDR1 SGHDN and CDR2 FVKESK. The CDR3, as DNA: TGTGCCAGCAGCAGTACAGGGGAAGATTCCCCCCTCCACTTT. Protein product: CASSSTGEDSPLHF. The full variable domain, in which reference TRBV14 and TRBJ1-6 provide the parts outside the CDR3, is EAGVTQFPSHSVIEKGQTVTLRCDPISGHDNLYWYRRVMGKEIKFLLHFVKESKQDESGMPNNRFLAERTGGTYSTLKVQPAELEDSGVYFCASSSTGEDSPLHFGNGTRLTVT.

Remarks on this clonotype: It is likely a read error, because the conserved phenylalanine at the end of the CDR3 is missing. The gene calls are TRBV28 and TRBJ2-2, with a tentative D call TRBD1 (6 bases). V lost 3 bases and J 2 bases, leaving 10 bases between the germline ends. The germline V gene has CDR1 MDHEN and CDR2 SYDVKM. The CDR3 length is 15 residues. CDR3 in DNA: TGTGCCAGCAGTTTTTTACAGGGAAACACCGGGGAGCTGTTTGTT. Amino acid sequence: CASSFLQGNTGELFV.

The chain combines TRBV28 with TRBJ1-5; tentatively, D is TRBD1 (6 bases). The CDR3 totals 13 residues. V was shortened by 6 bases and J by 4 bases, with 10 bases between the two germline ends. Germline V gene lookup returns CDR1 MDHEN and CDR2 SYDVKM. The CDR3: CASRKGGNQPQHF. Written as DNA, the CDR3 is TGTGCCAGCAGGAAGGGGGGTAATCAGCCCCAGCATTTT.

This chain joins TRBV2 and TRBJ1-5; the D is unclear. CDR3 length: 13 residues. The V gene's germline CDR1 is SNHLY and CDR2 FYNNEI. V shed 3 bases and J shed 2 bases, with 5 bases lying between them. CDR3 protein: CASSDNGNQPQHF. The CDR3 DNA is TGTGCCAGCAGTGATAACGGCAATCAGCCCCAGCATTTT.

This clonotype has only a few counts. The chain has TRBV10-3 and TRBJ1-2; no definite D call. The CDR3 sequence is 13 residues long. From germline, CDR1 is ENHRY and CDR2 SYGVKD. Trimming shortened V by 0 bases and J by 6 bases, and 8 bases separated the two germline ends. CDR3 in DNA: TGTGCCATCAGTGAGTCGAGCACGAATGGCTACACCTTC. Its translation: CAISESSTNGYTF.

V gene TRBV9 combines with J gene TRBJ1-6; D may be TRBD1 (5 bases). The ends were cut back, 3 bases at V and 5 bases at J, with 9 bases in the middle. The CDR3 spans 14 residues. The germline V gene encodes CDR1 SGDLS and CDR2 YYNGEE. The CDR3: CASSEGPHNSPLHF. In DNA, the CDR3 is TGTGCCAGCAGCGAGGGACCTCATAATTCACCCCTCCACTTT.

This clonotype has a handful of counts. The rearrangement joins TRBV3-1 to TRBJ1-4, with D maybe TRBD1 (5 bases). Trimming took off 4 bases at V and 5 bases at J, with 14 bases between the two ends. The CDR3 has 15 residues. Germline V lookup: CDR1 LGHDT, CDR2 YNNKEL (reference sequence). Written as DNA, the CDR3 is TGTGCCAGCAGCCTCCGACAGACAAGAAATGAAAAACTGTTTTTT. Protein sequence: CASSLRQTRNEKLFF. Full variable domain (remainder filled in from reference TRBV3-1 and TRBJ1-4): DTAVSQTPKYLVTQMGNDKSIKCEQNLGHDTMYWYKQDSKKFLKIMFSYNNKELIINETVPNRFSPKSPDKAHLNLHINSLELGDSAVYFCASSLRQTRNEKLFFGSGTQLSVL.

The rearrangement links TRBV10-3 to TRBJ2-2; weak D call: TRBD2 (6 bases). Deletions cut 8 bases from V and 4 bases from J, with 8 bases between. The germline V gene has CDR1 ENHRY and CDR2 SYGVKD. The CDR3 sequence is 12 residues long. The CDR3 reads CAIAGSTGELFF. For the CDR3, the DNA is TGTGCCATCGCGGGAAGCACCGGGGAGCTGTTTTTT.

The chain joins TRBV7-9 to TRBJ1-4, with D uncertain. The CDR3 sequence is 15 residues long. Trimming shortened V by 6 bases and J by 8 bases, and 19 bases separated the two germline ends. Germline V CDR1 and CDR2: SEHNR, FQNEAQ (reference sequence). The CDR3 protein is CASSSTPRSGEKLFF. The CDR3 region has the DNA TGTGCCAGCAGTTCTACACCACGTTCCGGCGAAAAACTGTTTTTT.

In its sample, this clonotype was seen a few times. The chain links TRBV24-1 to TRBJ1-5; 9 bases agree with TRBD1. V dropped 6 bases and J dropped 4; count of bases not matched to a gene: 3. The CDR3 is made up of 14 amino acids. Germline assignment: CDR1 KGHDR and CDR2 SFDVKD. CDR3 nucleotide sequence: TGTGCCACCAGTACACAGGGGGCGAATCAGCCCCAGCATTTT. Translation gives CATSTQGANQPQHF.

The rearrangement links TRBV29-1 to TRBJ2-2; perhaps TRBD2 as D (5 bases). Looked up from germline, CDR1 is SQVTM and CDR2 is ANQGSEA. This CDR3 is built from 15 residues. With 6 bases removed from V and 0 bases from J, the gap between germline ends came to 14 bases. DNA for the CDR3: TGCAGCGTCTTAGCGCTACCAGCGAACACCGGGGAGCTGTTTTTT. This encodes CSVLALPANTGELFF.

The DNA of the CDR3 is TGTGCCACCAATACCACCGGGACAGAAGGCGAGCAGTACTTC. Its translation: CATNTTGTEGEQYF. The chain has TRBV24-1 and TRBJ2-7; 7 bases fit TRBD1. The V segment lost 8 bases and the J segment 6 bases; nucleotides outside the gene matches: 12. The germline CDR1 and CDR2 sequences are KGHDR and SFDVKD. The CDR3 is 14 residues long.